These 20 T cell receptor beta chains originate from one sample sequenced in a study of metastatic and nonmetastatic thyroid tumors. There were no patients who had received any treatment before thyroid surgery. TCRdb re-called clones from the PCR reads using MiXCR. The data hold some 9,100 clones, with approximately 10% observed a single time. Sample: tumor tissue. All receptors come from a female donor with papillary thyroid cancer or a benign thyroid nodule (not recorded which). Some clones in this sample may be carry-over from other donors' samples.

The table lists this clone with many counts. V usage is TRBV2 and J usage is TRBJ2-3; no firm D call. The V gene lost 8 bases and the J gene lost 5 bases, with 14 bases spanning the gap. The CDR3 runs to 13 residues. CDR1 is SNHLY and CDR2 is FYNNEI in the germline V gene. For the CDR3, the DNA is TGTGCCAGCCGCGGACCCGCCGTAGATACGCAGTATTTT. It codes for CASRGPAVDTQYF.

This clone was seen ten or more times. This chain connects TRBV20-1 to TRBJ2-7, with D unresolved. Trimming pared 1 base from V and 1 base from J, leaving 11 bases between. CDR3 size: 14 residues. CDR1 DFQATT and CDR2 SNEGSKA come from the germline V gene (reference sequence). CDR3 bases: TGCAGTGCTAGAGGCCCTACAAAGTCCTACGAGCAGTACTTC. Encoded protein: CSARGPTKSYEQYF.

By sample fraction, this clone is medium-sized. In this CDR3 the conserved last residue, phenylalanine or tryptophan, is missing, so a read error is likely. The DNA is left out, because the CDR3 cannot be placed on it with certainty; the CDR3 is given as TCRdb lists it. The V call is TRBV10-3, the J call TRBJ2-7. The CDR3 adds up to 8 amino acids, both ends counted. Germline V CDR1 and CDR2: ENHRY, SYGVKD. CDR3 loop: CAIRPSYL.

This clone has a count of ten or more. The J gene is TRBJ1-6, the V gene TRBV20-1; D not certain. This CDR3 comprises 13 residues. Germline assignment: CDR1 DFQATT and CDR2 SNEGSKA (reference sequence). V lost 3 bases and J 10 bases, leaving 13 bases between the germline ends. CDR3 in DNA: TGCAGTGCTAGTTTTTGGAGGGAGTCACCCCTCCACTTT. Translated, it gives CSASFWRESPLHF.

This clone came up many times. DNA for the CDR3: TGTGCCATCCGAGCCGACTCGAACACTGAAGCTTTCTTT. Translating it yields CAIRADSNTEAFF. The rearrangement uses TRBV10-3 and TRBJ1-1; unclear D gene. The germline V and J ends were trimmed by 8 bases and 1 base, with 11 bases remaining between them. The CDR3 contains 13 residues. The germline V gene has CDR1 ENHRY and CDR2 SYGVKD.

This clone has a count of ten or more. The CDR3 here is CAWSVRGQGFTDTQYF. CDR3 coding DNA: TGTGCCTGGAGTGTACGGGGACAGGGATTCACAGATACGCAGTATTTT. The chain is built from TRBV30 and TRBJ2-3, with TRBD1 matching 9 bases. Germline trimming cut 0 bases from V and 2 bases from J; bases unmatched to any gene: 6. This CDR3 region has 16 residues. In germline, CDR1 is GTSNPN, CDR2 SVGIG (reference sequence).

This clone was picked up many times. The chain carries TRBV29-1 and TRBJ1-1, with a tentative D call TRBD1 (5 bases). The CDR3 has 13 residues. V lost 4 bases and J lost 0, with 9 bases in between. Germline loops: CDR1 SQVTM, CDR2 ANQGSEA. The CDR3 DNA sequence: TGCAGCGTTGCGGGGCAGATGAACACTGAAGCTTTCTTT. It is translated as CSVAGQMNTEAFF.

This clone was seen at least ten times. This may stem from a read error, because a much larger clone lies one nucleotide away. The chain has TRBV15 and TRBJ2-3, with 7 bases lining up with TRBD2. CDR1 is LNHNV and CDR2 is YYDKDF in the germline V gene (reference sequence). This CDR3 spans 13 amino acids. CDR3 region: CAASGASTDTQYF. The CDR3 nucleotides read TGTGCCGCCAGCGGGGCGAGCACAGATACGCAGTATTTT.

This clone rates as medium-sized. One junction end does not reproduce the germline sequence, and a read error may be involved. The rearrangement links TRBV12-3 or TRBV12-4 to TRBJ2-2; 9 bases match TRBD2. The CDR3 contains 15 residues. The CDR3 sequence: CASSLAGTNTGELFF. The DNA of the CDR3 is TGTGCCAGCAGTCTAGCGGGAACGAACACCGGGGAGCTGTTTTTT.

Many counts were recorded for this clone. The genes are TRBV18 and TRBJ1-1; 7 bases align to TRBD1. The CDR3 covers 20 residues. Germline values: CDR1 KGHSH, CDR2 LQKENI. The V segment lost 3 bases and the J segment 0 bases; nucleotides outside the gene matches: 19. The CDR3 reads CASSPSTGYGTMGMNTEAFF. In DNA, the CDR3 is TGTGCCAGCTCACCCTCGACAGGGTACGGTACCATGGGGATGAACACTGAAGCTTTCTTT.

At least ten counts were recorded for this clone. The chain recombines TRBV7-9 with TRBJ2-1, with D possibly matching TRBD2 (6 bases). CDR1 SEHNR and CDR2 FQNEAQ come from the germline V gene (reference sequence). Trimming removed 0 bases at V and 7 bases at J, with 7 bases between. CDR3 length: 13 amino acids. The CDR3 loop is CASSLAGGNEQFF. CDR3 DNA sequence: TGTGCCAGCAGCTTAGCGGGAGGAAATGAGCAGTTCTTC.

This clone is medium-sized by share. This sequence joins TRBV24-1 and TRBJ2-1; 10 nucleotides line up with TRBD2. The CDR3 runs to 15 residues. Trimming removed 5 bases from V and 3 bases from J; junction bases left unmatched: 3. CDR1 KGHDR and CDR2 SFDVKD come from the germline V gene. CDR3 sequence reads: CATSGASGSYNEQFF. The DNA of the CDR3 is TGTGCCACCAGTGGGGCTAGCGGGAGCTACAATGAGCAGTTCTTC.

This clone has ten or more counts. V is TRBV20-1 and J is TRBJ2-2; TRBD2 agrees at 9 bases. This CDR3 contains 14 residues. From germline, CDR1 is DFQATT and CDR2 SNEGSKA (reference sequence). J lost 5 bases, V lost 3 bases, and 4 bases had no gene match. The CDR3 loop reads CSASAGGRTGELFF. In nucleotides, the CDR3 is TGCAGTGCTAGCGCGGGGGGGCGTACCGGGGAGCTGTTTTTT.

This clone is labeled medium-sized. The chain carries TRBV28 and TRBJ2-7; no clear D gene. V lost 2 bases and J 4 bases, leaving 6 bases between the germline ends. The CDR3 spans 12 residues. Per germline, CDR1 MDHEN and CDR2 SYDVKM. The CDR3 sequence is CASSLPQYEQYF. CDR3 DNA sequence: TGTGCCAGCAGTTTACCCCAATACGAGCAGTACTTC.

The table lists this clone with many counts. Additional DNA sequences in this sample encode the identical CDR3. The rearrangement uses TRBV11-2 and TRBJ2-3, with D uncertain. Between the trimmed V and J ends, which lost 1 base and 3 bases, there was a span of 8 bases. Germline lookup yields CDR1 SGHAT and CDR2 FQNNGV. The CDR3 sequence is 14 residues long. Here the CDR3 reads CASSLGPRTDTQYF. The CDR3 region has the DNA TGTGCCAGCAGCTTAGGACCGCGTACAGATACGCAGTATTTT.

This clone was counted many times. A clone one base away is much larger, so this may be a read error. The J gene is TRBJ2-1, the V gene TRBV11-3, with a weak D call TRBD2 (5 bases). Between the trimmed V and J ends, which lost 4 bases and 0 bases, there was a span of 7 bases. The CDR3 is 14 amino acids. Germline values: CDR1 SGHNT, CDR2 YENEEA. In DNA, the CDR3 is TGTGCCAGCAGCTCACGGGGCTCCTACAATGAGCAGTTCTTC. Its translation is CASSSRGSYNEQFF. Full variable domain (remainder filled in from reference TRBV11-3 and TRBJ2-1): EAGVVQSPRYKIIEKKQPVAFWCNPISGHNTLYWYLQNLGQGPELLIRYENEEAVDDSQLPKDRFSAERLKGVDSTLKIQPAELGDSAVYLCASSSRGSYNEQFFGPGTRLTVL.

This clone showed up many times. In DNA, the CDR3 is TGTGCCATCAGTGAGTCGGGTCTGGCGGGGGGAGATACGCAGTATTTT. It is translated as CAISESGLAGGDTQYF. The V gene is TRBV10-3, the J gene TRBJ2-3; 8 bases align to TRBD2. Looked up from germline, CDR1 is ENHRY and CDR2 is SYGVKD. CDR3 length: 16 residues. Trimming at V came to 0 bases and at J to 5 bases, leaving 7 bases not matched to a gene.

This clone is classed as medium-sized. The V call is TRBV28, the J call TRBJ2-7; D not resolved. CDR1 MDHEN and CDR2 SYDVKM come from the germline V gene. The CDR3 sequence is 12 residues long. Between the trimmed V and J ends, which lost 3 bases and 3 bases, there was a span of 6 bases. The CDR3 sequence is CASSFLHYEQYF. As DNA, the CDR3 is TGTGCCAGCAGTTTCCTCCACTACGAGCAGTACTTC.

In this sample, this clone turned up many times. The chain couples TRBV2 to TRBJ2-2, with 12 bases aligning to TRBD2. Trimming removed 6 bases from V and 6 bases from J; junction bases left unmatched: 5. Germline CDR1 is SNHLY and CDR2 is FYNNEI. The CDR3 runs to 15 residues. In DNA form, the CDR3 reads TGTGCCAGCAGCCGACTAGCGGGAGTCTCCGGGGAGCTGTTTTTT. Its protein is CASSRLAGVSGELFF.

Relative to its sample, this clone is medium-sized (0.01 to 0.1%). The chain carries TRBV6-1 and TRBJ2-5; D is possibly TRBD1 (5 bases). Trimming left V 6 bases short and J 7 bases short, with 21 bases between. This CDR3 region has 15 residues. Per germline, CDR1 MNHNS and CDR2 SASEGT. The CDR3 is CASRYQGADLGTQYF. The CDR3 nucleotides are TGTGCCAGCAGATACCAAGGGGCGGATTTGGGGACCCAGTACTTC.